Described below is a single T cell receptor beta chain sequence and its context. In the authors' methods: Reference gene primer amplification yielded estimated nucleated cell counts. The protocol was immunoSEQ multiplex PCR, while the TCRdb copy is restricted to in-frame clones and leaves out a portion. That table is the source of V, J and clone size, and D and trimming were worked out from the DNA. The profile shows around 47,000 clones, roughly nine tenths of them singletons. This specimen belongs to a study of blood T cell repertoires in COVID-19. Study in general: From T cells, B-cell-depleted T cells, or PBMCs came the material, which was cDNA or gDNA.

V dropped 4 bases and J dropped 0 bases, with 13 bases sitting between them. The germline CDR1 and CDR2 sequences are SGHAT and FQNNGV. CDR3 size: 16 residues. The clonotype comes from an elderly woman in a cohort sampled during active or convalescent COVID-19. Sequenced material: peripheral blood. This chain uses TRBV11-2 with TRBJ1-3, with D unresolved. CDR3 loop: CASSYPPGLSGNTIYF. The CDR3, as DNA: TGTGCCAGCAGCTACCCGCCAGGACTCTCTGGAAACACCATATATTTT.